This T cell receptor beta chain is from a study of CD8 T cells in Susac syndrome. Purification of the CD8+ and CD4+ T cells relied on negative isolation, and TEMRA cells underwent FACS enrichment. Remarks on this clonotype: Its antigen is not known.

The study's findings and limits: Among active patients and in TEMRA cells, CD8+ clonal expansion in Susac reached its peak.

cDNA came from about 0.5 to 1 ug RNA primed by random hexamers. TCRdb reprocessed the immunoSEQ multiplex PCR reads via MiXCR and lists one record per CDR3 protein. The sample includes roughly 190,000 distinct CDR3 sequences, over 90% of them seen just once. CDR3 size: 16 residues. V shed 2 bases and J 0 bases; nucleotides not matched to a gene: 2. CDR1 and CDR2 from the germline V gene are MNHEY and SMNVEV (reference sequence). Sequenced material: CD8+ T cells from PBMCs. The source is a human donor with Susac syndrome. The chain recombines TRBV27 with TRBJ2-3; 10 nucleotides agree with TRBD2. CDR3 sequence reads: CASSLQTSGSTDTQYF. In DNA form, the CDR3 reads TGTGCCAGCAGTTTACAGACTAGCGGGAGCACAGATACGCAGTATTTT.